The rows below give T cell receptor beta chains drawn from one sample of a study of T cell responses to AZD1222 COVID-19 vaccine. The protocol was immunoSEQ multiplex PCR, while the TCRdb copy is restricted to in-frame clones and leaves out a portion. The sample has 150,000 to 200,000 clones, 80% to 95% seen once; the top ten hold about 6%. The source material was peripheral blood, sampled 28 days after the second AZD1222 dose. The receptors come from an adult who received the AZD1222 COVID-19 vaccine. The CDR3 runs from the conserved cysteine through the conserved F or W. D genes are given only for firm matches. For some rows the clone size is stated as once, few or many, or as a class when expanded; others skip it.

size	D	V	J	CDR3	DNA
few	.	TRBV11-2	TRBJ2-2	CASSLDLSGELFF	TGTGCCAGCAGCTTAGATTTGTCAGGGGAGCTGTTTTTT
.	TRBD1	TRBV28	TRBJ1-5	CATNDRVSQPQHF	TGTGCCACCAATGACAGGGTCAGTCAGCCCCAGCATTTT
.	.	TRBV6-5	TRBJ2-7	CASSYRESYEQYF	TGTGCCAGCAGTTACCGGGAGTCCTACGAGCAGTACTTC
.	TRBD1	TRBV28	TRBJ1-1	CASNTGTGNTEAFF	TGTGCCAGCAATACCGGGACAGGGAACACTGAAGCTTTCTTT
.	.	TRBV4-3	TRBJ2-1	CASSQDLEGWSSYNEQFF	TGCGCCAGCAGCCAAGATTTGGAGGGATGGAGCTCCTACAATGAGCAGTTCTTC
once	TRBD2	TRBV6-5	TRBJ2-3	CASSPSGDTQYF	TGTGCCAGCAGTCCTAGCGGGGATACGCAGTATTTT
.	.	TRBV7-6	TRBJ1-4	CASSLERHEKLFF	TGTGCCAGCAGCTTAGAGCGGCACGAAAAACTGTTTTTT
.	TRBD1	TRBV28	TRBJ2-7	CASTLTGTGNYEQYF	TGTGCCAGCACCCTTACCGGGACAGGGAACTACGAGCAGTACTTC
.	TRBD1	TRBV6-6	TRBJ2-7	CASSHETGVFEQYF	TGTGCCAGCAGTCATGAGACAGGGGTGTTCGAGCAGTACTTC
.	.	TRBV28	TRBJ1-6	CATKDSLRGNSPLHF	TGTGCCACTAAGGACAGTCTCCGCGGTAATTCACCCCTCCACTTT
.	TRBD2	TRBV28	TRBJ2-1	CASQKAGGSDEQFF	TGTGCCAGCCAGAAGGCGGGAGGTTCCGATGAGCAGTTCTTC
.	.	TRBV20-1	TRBJ2-5	CSASPGSLQETQYF	TGCAGTGCTAGTCCGGGGTCCCTCCAAGAGACCCAGTACTTC
.	.	TRBV29-1	TRBJ2-7	CSVTGRSSYEQYF	TGCAGCGTCACAGGGAGAAGTTCCTACGAGCAGTACTTC
.	.	TRBV6-5	TRBJ1-2	CASSYSGRTYGYTF	TGTGCCAGCAGTTACTCCGGCAGAACATATGGCTACACCTTC
once	.	TRBV7-2	TRBJ2-7	CASSFTGISYEQYF	TGTGCCAGCAGCTTTACAGGGATCTCCTACGAGCAGTACTTC
.	.	TRBV7-9	TRBJ2-5	CASSPSGTGYQETQYF	TGTGCCAGCAGCCCATCCGGGACTGGGTACCAAGAGACCCAGTACTTC
.	.	TRBV6-5	TRBJ1-3	CASSSRDNSGNTIYF	TGTGCCAGCAGTTCGAGGGACAACTCTGGAAACACCATATATTTT
.	.	TRBV5-4	TRBJ2-3	CASSLGAVRTDTQYF	TGTGCCAGCAGCTTGGGGGCAGTTAGGACAGATACGCAGTATTTT
.	.	TRBV18	TRBJ1-5	CASSPMRGNQPQHF	TGTGCCAGCTCACCAATGAGGGGGAATCAGCCCCAGCATTTT
.	.	TRBV6-2/TRBV6-3	TRBJ2-7	CASSPGDSYEQYF	TGTGCCAGCAGTCCAGGGGACTCTTACGAGCAGTACTTC
.	TRBD1	TRBV10-3	TRBJ1-2	CAISDLSGQGANGYTF	TGTGCCATCAGTGACCTGTCGGGACAGGGGGCGAATGGCTACACCTTC
.	.	TRBV12-5	TRBJ1-1	CASSTTGTEAFF	TGTGCTAGTAGTACGACGGGCACTGAAGCTTTCTTT
.	TRBD2	TRBV6-6	TRBJ2-7	CASLHSGRLYEQYF	TGTGCCAGCCTACATAGCGGGAGGTTGTACGAGCAGTACTTC
.	TRBD2	TRBV19	TRBJ2-1	CASTPAGAMAYNEQFF	TGTGCCAGTACCCCAGCGGGAGCCATGGCCTACAATGAGCAGTTCTTC
.	.	TRBV15	TRBJ1-6	CASQKGQGDSPLHF	TGTGCCAGCCAGAAAGGGCAGGGAGATTCACCCCTCCACTTT
.	.	TRBV18	TRBJ1-2	CASSPGSLDYTF	TGTGCCAGCTCACCAGGCAGCCTAGACTACACCTTC
.	.	TRBV9	TRBJ1-1	CASSPQGLVNTEAFF	TGTGCCAGCAGCCCCCAGGGGTTGGTGAACACTGAAGCTTTCTTT
few	.	TRBV19	TRBJ1-1	CASRRGGMNTEAFF	TGTGCCAGTCGGAGGGGCGGTATGAACACTGAAGCTTTCTTT
.	.	TRBV7-9	TRBJ1-5	CASSLDGGSNQPQHF	TGTGCCAGCAGCTTAGATGGGGGGAGCAATCAGCCCCAGCATTTT
.	.	TRBV19	TRBJ1-6	CASQSMRSDNSPLHF	TGTGCCAGTCAATCGATGAGATCGGATAATTCACCCCTCCACTTT
.	.	TRBV28	TRBJ1-4	CASGRGATNEKLFF	TGTGCCAGCGGGCGGGGGGCAACTAATGAAAAACTGTTTTTT
.	.	TRBV28	TRBJ1-3	CASSLGDFSGNTIYF	TGTGCCAGCAGTTTGGGGGACTTCTCTGGAAACACCATATATTTT
.	.	TRBV11-1	TRBJ1-1	CASSLGGRTEAFF	TGTGCCAGCAGCTTAGGGGGGCGGACTGAAGCTTTCTTT
.	TRBD1	TRBV6-5	TRBJ2-1	CASSATGGYNEQFF	TGTGCCAGCAGCGCGACAGGGGGGTACAATGAGCAGTTCTTC
once	.	TRBV6-2/TRBV6-3	TRBJ1-5	CASSYSDHNQPQHF	TGTGCCAGCAGTTACAGCGACCACAATCAGCCCCAGCATTTT
.	.	TRBV6-2/TRBV6-3	TRBJ2-1	CASSPLAERFSYNEQFF	TGTGCCAGCAGTCCCCTCGCGGAGCGGTTCTCCTACAATGAGCAGTTCTTC
.	TRBD1	TRBV7-9	TRBJ1-6	CASSLNRGPPLHF	TGTGCCAGCAGCCTCAACAGGGGTCCACCCCTCCACTTT
.	.	TRBV29-1	TRBJ1-5	CSVGASVNQPQHF	TGCAGCGTGGGAGCGAGTGTTAATCAGCCCCAGCATTTT
.	.	TRBV27	TRBJ2-1	CASSPVRGGSYNEQFF	TGTGCCAGCAGTCCGGTAAGGGGGGGCTCCTACAATGAGCAGTTCTTC
.	TRBD1	TRBV6-2/TRBV6-3	TRBJ1-2	CASSPIPRTGGAGGYTF	TGTGCCAGCAGCCCTATCCCCCGGACAGGGGGCGCGGGGGGCTACACCTTC
.	.	TRBV6-6	TRBJ1-5	CASSIDNYQPQHF	TGTGCCAGCAGTATTGACAATTATCAGCCCCAGCATTTT
.	.	TRBV18	TRBJ1-2	CASSPGQGNYGYTF	TGTGCCAGCTCACCAGGGCAGGGGAACTATGGCTACACCTTC
.	.	TRBV28	TRBJ1-6	CASLLGGVGLYSPLHF	TGTGCCAGCCTCCTGGGGGGAGTCGGATTATATTCACCCCTCCACTTT
.	.	TRBV30	TRBJ2-3	CAWSYPPGADTQYF	TGTGCCTGGAGCTACCCACCGGGCGCAGATACGCAGTATTTT
.	TRBD2	TRBV4-3	TRBJ2-1	CASSQPYHLAGGNEQFF	TGCGCCAGCAGCCAACCTTATCACCTAGCGGGAGGGAATGAGCAGTTCTTC
.	.	TRBV10-3	TRBJ1-2	CATYGATNYGYTF	TGTGCCACCTACGGGGCCACTAACTATGGCTACACCTTC
.	.	TRBV7-9	TRBJ1-2	CASSIEDGYTF	TGTGCCAGCAGCATTGAAGATGGCTACACCTTC
.	TRBD1	TRBV7-9	TRBJ1-4	CASSKRQGLSEKLFF	TGTGCCAGCAGCAAAAGACAGGGCTTAAGTGAAAAACTGTTTTTT
.	.	TRBV30	TRBJ2-5	CAWSVGETQYF	TGTGCCTGGAGTGTAGGGGAGACCCAGTACTTC
.	.	TRBV6-5	TRBJ1-5	CASSYYRADQPQHF	TGTGCCAGCAGTTACTACAGGGCGGATCAGCCCCAGCATTTT
.	.	TRBV28	TRBJ2-7	CASRSSDHYEQYF	TGTGCCAGCAGGTCCAGCGATCACTACGAGCAGTACTTC
.	.	TRBV19	TRBJ1-1	CASSIQRDTLEAFF	TGTGCCAGTAGTATACAGAGGGACACTCTTGAAGCTTTCTTT
.	.	TRBV5-4	TRBJ2-2	CASSLGQNRNTGELFF	TGTGCCAGCAGCTTGGGACAGAATCGGAACACCGGGGAGCTGTTTTTT
.	.	TRBV3-1/TRBV3-2	TRBJ1-5	CASSSRARGGPQHF	TGTGCCAGCAGCTCGCGGGCCCGAGGGGGGCCCCAGCATTTT
.	.	TRBV5-1	TRBJ2-3	CASSSEGVITDTQYF	TGCGCCAGCAGCTCCGAAGGGGTAATCACAGATACGCAGTATTTT
few	.	TRBV4-1	TRBJ1-1	CASSQVIVGPGTEAFF	TGCGCCAGCAGCCAAGTAATCGTAGGGCCGGGCACTGAAGCTTTCTTT
.	TRBD1	TRBV5-1	TRBJ2-1	CASSPGDRGLNEQFF	TGCGCCAGCAGCCCGGGGGACAGGGGGCTTAATGAGCAGTTCTTC
.	TRBD1	TRBV6-5	TRBJ2-7	CASRQQGAVDEQYF	TGTGCCAGCAGACAACAGGGGGCGGTCGACGAGCAGTACTTC